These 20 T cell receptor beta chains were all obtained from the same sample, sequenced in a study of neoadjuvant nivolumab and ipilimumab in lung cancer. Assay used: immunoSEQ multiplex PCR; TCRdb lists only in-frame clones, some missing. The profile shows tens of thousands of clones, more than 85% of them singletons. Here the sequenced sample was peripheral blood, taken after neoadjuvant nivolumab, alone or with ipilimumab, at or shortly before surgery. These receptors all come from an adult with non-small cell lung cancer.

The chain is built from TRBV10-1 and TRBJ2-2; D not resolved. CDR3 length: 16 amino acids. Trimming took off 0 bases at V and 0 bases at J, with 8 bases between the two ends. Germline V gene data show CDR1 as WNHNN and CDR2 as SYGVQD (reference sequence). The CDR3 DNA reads TGCGCCAGCAGTGAGTCAATTGGAGCGAACACCGGGGAGCTGTTTTTT. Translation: CASSESIGANTGELFF.

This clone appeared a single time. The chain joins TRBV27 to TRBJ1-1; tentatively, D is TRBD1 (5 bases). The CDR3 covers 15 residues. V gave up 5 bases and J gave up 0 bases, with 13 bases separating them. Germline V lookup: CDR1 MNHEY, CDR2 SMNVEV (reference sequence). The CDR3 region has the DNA TGTGCCAGCAGTCCCCGCGGGGCCATGAACACTGAAGCTTTCTTT. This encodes CASSPRGAMNTEAFF.

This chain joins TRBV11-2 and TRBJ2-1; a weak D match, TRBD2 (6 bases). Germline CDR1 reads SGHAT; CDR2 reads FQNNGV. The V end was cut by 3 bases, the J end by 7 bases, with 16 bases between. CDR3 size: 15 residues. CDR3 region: CASSLRGVSTNEQFF. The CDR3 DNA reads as TGTGCCAGCAGCTTGCGGGGAGTATCTACAAATGAGCAGTTCTTC.

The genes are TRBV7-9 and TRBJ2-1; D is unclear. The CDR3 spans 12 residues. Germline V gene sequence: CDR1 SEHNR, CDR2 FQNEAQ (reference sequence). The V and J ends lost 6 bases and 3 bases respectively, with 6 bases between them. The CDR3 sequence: CASSRNYNEQFF. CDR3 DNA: TGTGCCAGCAGTCGCAACTACAATGAGCAGTTCTTC.

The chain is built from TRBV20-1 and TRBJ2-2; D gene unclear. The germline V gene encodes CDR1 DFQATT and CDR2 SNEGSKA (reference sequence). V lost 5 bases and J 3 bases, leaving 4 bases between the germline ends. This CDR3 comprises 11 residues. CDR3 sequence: CSAADTGELFF. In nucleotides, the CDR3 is TGCAGTGCTGCTGACACCGGGGAGCTGTTTTTT.

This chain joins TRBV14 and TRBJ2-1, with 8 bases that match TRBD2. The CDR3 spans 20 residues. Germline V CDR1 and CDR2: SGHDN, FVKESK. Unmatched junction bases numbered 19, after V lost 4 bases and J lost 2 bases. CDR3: CASSRSGPSFRAGAYNEQFF. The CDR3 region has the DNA TGTGCCAGCAGCCGATCCGGACCTTCCTTCCGAGCGGGGGCCTACAATGAGCAGTTCTTC.

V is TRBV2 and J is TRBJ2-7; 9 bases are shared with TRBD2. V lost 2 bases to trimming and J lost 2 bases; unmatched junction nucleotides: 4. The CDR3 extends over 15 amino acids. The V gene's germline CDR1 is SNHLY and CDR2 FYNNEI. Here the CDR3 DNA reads TGTGCCAGCAGTGAAAAGACTAGCGGTCCCTACGAGCAGTACTTC. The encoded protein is CASSEKTSGPYEQYF. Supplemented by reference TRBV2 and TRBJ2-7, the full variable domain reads EPEVTQTPSHQVTQMGQEVILRCVPISNHLYFYWYRQILGQKVEFLVSFYNNEISEKSEIFDDQFSVERPDGSNFTLKIRSTKLEDSAMYFCASSEKTSGPYEQYFGPGTRLTVT.

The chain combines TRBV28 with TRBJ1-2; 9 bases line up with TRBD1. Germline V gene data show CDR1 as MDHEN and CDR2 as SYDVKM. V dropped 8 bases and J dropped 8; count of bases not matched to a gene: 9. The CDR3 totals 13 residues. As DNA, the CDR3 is TGTGCCAGCTGCCGGGACAGGGCATACGGCTACACCTTC. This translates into CASCRDRAYGYTF.

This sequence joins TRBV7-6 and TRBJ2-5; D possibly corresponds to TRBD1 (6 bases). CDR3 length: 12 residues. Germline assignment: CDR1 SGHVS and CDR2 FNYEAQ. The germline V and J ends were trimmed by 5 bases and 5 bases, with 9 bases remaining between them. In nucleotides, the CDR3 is TGTGCCAGCAGCGATAGGGGGGAGACCCAGTACTTC. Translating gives CASSDRGETQYF.

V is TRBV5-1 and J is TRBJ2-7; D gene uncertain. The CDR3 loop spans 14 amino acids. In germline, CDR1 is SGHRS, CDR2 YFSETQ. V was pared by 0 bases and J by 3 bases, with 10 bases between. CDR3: CASSLALGYYEQYF. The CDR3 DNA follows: TGCGCCAGCAGCTTGGCCCTTGGATACTACGAGCAGTACTTC.

CDR3 in amino acids: CASSVRRGGEHAYTF. The DNA for the CDR3 is TGTGCCAGCTCGGTCCGGCGGGGAGGGGAACATGCCTACACCTTC. The chain employs TRBV18 and TRBJ1-2; TRBD1 is a possible D gene (5 bases). With 6 bases removed from V and 10 bases from J, the gap between germline ends came to 24 bases. CDR3 length: 15 residues. In germline, CDR1 is KGHSH, CDR2 LQKENI.

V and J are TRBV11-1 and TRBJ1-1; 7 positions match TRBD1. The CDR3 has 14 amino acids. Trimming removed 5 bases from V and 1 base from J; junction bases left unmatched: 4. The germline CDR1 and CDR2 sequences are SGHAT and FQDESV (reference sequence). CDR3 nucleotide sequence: TGTGCCAGCAGCGGACAGGTGACGAACACTGAAGCTTTCTTT. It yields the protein CASSGQVTNTEAFF.

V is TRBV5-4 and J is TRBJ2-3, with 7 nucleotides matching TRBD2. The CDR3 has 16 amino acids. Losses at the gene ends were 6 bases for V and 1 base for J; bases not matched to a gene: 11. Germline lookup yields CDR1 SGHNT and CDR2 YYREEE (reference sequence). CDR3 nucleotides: TGTGCCAGCACCCGGGAGGCCAGCGGTCGCACAGATACGCAGTATTTT. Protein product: CASTREASGRTDTQYF.

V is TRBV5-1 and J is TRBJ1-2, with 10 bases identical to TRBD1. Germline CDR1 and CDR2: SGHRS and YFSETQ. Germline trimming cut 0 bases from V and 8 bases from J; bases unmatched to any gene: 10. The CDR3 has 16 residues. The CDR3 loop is CASSLGQGATQRGYTF. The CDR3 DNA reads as TGCGCCAGCAGCTTGGGACAGGGGGCTACTCAGCGAGGCTACACCTTC.

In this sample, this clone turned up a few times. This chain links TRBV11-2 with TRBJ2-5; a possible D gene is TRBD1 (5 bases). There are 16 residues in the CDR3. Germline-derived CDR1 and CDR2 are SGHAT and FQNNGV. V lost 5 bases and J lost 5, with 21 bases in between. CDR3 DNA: TGTGCCAGCAGCCCCCAACCGCCAGGGTTCGTGGAGACCCAGTACTTC. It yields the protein CASSPQPPGFVETQYF.

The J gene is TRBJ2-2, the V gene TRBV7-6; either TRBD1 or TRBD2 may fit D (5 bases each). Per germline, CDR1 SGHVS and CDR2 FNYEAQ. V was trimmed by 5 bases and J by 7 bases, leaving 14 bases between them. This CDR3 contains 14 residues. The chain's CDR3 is CASSPQPGSGELFF. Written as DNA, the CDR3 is TGTGCCAGCAGCCCCCAACCAGGGAGCGGGGAGCTGTTTTTT.

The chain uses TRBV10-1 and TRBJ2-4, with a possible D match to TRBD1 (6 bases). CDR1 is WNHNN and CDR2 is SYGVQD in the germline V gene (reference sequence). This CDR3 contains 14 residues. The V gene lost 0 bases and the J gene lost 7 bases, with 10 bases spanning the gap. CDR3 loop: CASSESGQGNIQYF. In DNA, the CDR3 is TGCGCCAGCAGTGAGTCAGGCCAGGGGAACATTCAGTACTTC.

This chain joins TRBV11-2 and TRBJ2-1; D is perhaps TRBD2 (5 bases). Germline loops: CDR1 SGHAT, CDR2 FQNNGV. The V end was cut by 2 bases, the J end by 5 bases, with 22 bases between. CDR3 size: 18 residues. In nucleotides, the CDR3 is TGTGCCAGCAGCTTAATTTTTCTACGAGGGTTAGCGCACAATGAGCAGTTCTTC. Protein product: CASSLIFLRGLAHNEQFF. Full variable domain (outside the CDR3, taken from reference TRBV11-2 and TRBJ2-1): EAGVAQSPRYKIIEKRQSVAFWCNPISGHATLYWYQQILGQGPKLLIQFQNNGVVDDSQLPKDRFSAERLKGVDSTLKIQPAKLEDSAVYLCASSLIFLRGLAHNEQFFGPGTRLTVL.

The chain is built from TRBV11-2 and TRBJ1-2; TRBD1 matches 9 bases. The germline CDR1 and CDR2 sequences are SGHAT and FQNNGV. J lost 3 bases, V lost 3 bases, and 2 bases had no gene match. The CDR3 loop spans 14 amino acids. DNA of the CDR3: TGTGCCAGCAGCTTGGGGACAGGGTACTATGGCTACACCTTC. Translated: CASSLGTGYYGYTF.

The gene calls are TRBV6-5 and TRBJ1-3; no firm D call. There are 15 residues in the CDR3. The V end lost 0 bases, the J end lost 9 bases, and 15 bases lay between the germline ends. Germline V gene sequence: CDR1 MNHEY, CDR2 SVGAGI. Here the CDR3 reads CASSYSGIPTRTIYF. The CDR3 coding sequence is TGTGCCAGCAGTTACTCGGGGATCCCGACGCGCACCATATATTTT.